These T cell receptor beta chains were read from a single sample in a study of Ad26.COV2.S vaccination and SARS-CoV-2 variants. Method: immunoSEQ multiplex PCR; TCRdb's copy keeps in-frame clones and lacks some. The sample has some 640,000 clones, roughly nine tenths seen once. The sample was peripheral blood, taken in a trial of Ad26.COV2.S vaccine versus placebo. These receptors all stem from a person aged 18-65 years who received the Ad26.COV2.S COVID-19 vaccine or a placebo. The CDR3 runs from the conserved cysteine through the conserved F or W. A D gene is named only where the DNA matches it firmly. Size tells how often a clone was seen (once, few, many) or the class of an expanded clone, and some rows leave it out.

D gene	V gene	J gene	clone size	CDR3 length	CDR3 DNA	CDR3 protein
TRBD1	TRBV7-2	TRBJ2-5	-	15	TGTGCCAGCAGGGTGACAGGGGGCCCCTGGGAGACCCAGTACTTC	CASRVTGGPWETQYF
-	TRBV6-2/TRBV6-3	TRBJ2-7	once	12	TGTGCCAGCAGTTACTACCTATACGAGCAGTACTTC	CASSYYLYEQYF
-	TRBV24-1	TRBJ2-2	once	17	TGTGCCACCAGTGGAATGGAGGCGTCTTTGGACACCGGGGAGCTGTTTTTT	CATSGMEASLDTGELFF
-	TRBV3-1/TRBV3-2	TRBJ2-1	-	15	TGTGCCAGCAGCCAAGATTCTGGCCCACCCAGTGAGCAGTTCTTC	CASSQDSGPPSEQFF
-	TRBV11-2	TRBJ2-1	once	16	TGTGCCAGCAGCTTAATTCGGGACACCTCCTACAATGAGCAGTTCTTC	CASSLIRDTSYNEQFF
TRBD1	TRBV18	TRBJ2-2	-	14	TGTGCCAGCTCACCCGCAGGGGGATCCGGGGAGCTGTTTTTT	CASSPAGGSGELFF
-	TRBV9	TRBJ1-4	-	14	TGTGCCAGCAGCGCAGGTCAAAGGGGCGAAAAACTGTTTTTT	CASSAGQRGEKLFF
-	TRBV14	TRBJ2-1	-	13	TGTGCCAGCAGGGACTACCACTACAATGAGCAGTTCTTC	CASRDYHYNEQFF
-	TRBV6-6	TRBJ2-7	-	15	TGTGCCAGCAGTTACAAAAAGGCCACTGACTACGAGCAGTACTTC	CASSYKKATDYEQYF
-	TRBV27	TRBJ2-3	-	12	TGTGCCAGCAGTGGGGCCGGAGATACGCAGTATTTT	CASSGAGDTQYF
TRBD2	TRBV19	TRBJ2-1	-	17	TGTGCCAGTAGCCCGGGGACTAGCAGCAACTCCTACAATGAGCAGTTCTTC	CASSPGTSSNSYNEQFF
-	TRBV24-1	TRBJ2-5	-	13	TGTGCCACCAGTGATTTTCGGCTAGCGACCCAGTACTTC	CATSDFRLATQYF
-	TRBV12-3/TRBV12-4	TRBJ2-7	many	13	TGTGCCAGCAGCCGTACAGGCACCTACGAGCAGTACTTC	CASSRTGTYEQYF
-	TRBV2	TRBJ2-1	-	16	TGTGCCAGCAGTGAAGAAGGGGGGGCCAACTACAATGAGCAGTTCTTC	CASSEEGGANYNEQFF
-	TRBV9	TRBJ2-3	-	14	TGTGCCAGCAGCGTTTTGGGGGGCACAGATACGCAGTATTTT	CASSVLGGTDTQYF
TRBD2	TRBV2	TRBJ2-1	-	11	TGTGCCAGCAGCGGGAGGAATGAGCAGTTCTTC	CASSGRNEQFF
-	TRBV19	TRBJ1-1	once	17	TGTGCCAGTAGTATACGGGGACATCTGCTACTGAACACTGAAGCTTTCTTT	CASSIRGHLLLNTEAFF
TRBD1	TRBV7-8	TRBJ2-7	few	16	TGTGCCAGCAGAGTGGGGGGACAGGGAACCTCCTACGAGCAGTACTTC	CASRVGGQGTSYEQYF
-	TRBV29-1	TRBJ2-7	-	11	TGCAGCGTCGGAACCGGCTACGAGCAGTACTTC	CSVGTGYEQYF
-	TRBV13	TRBJ1-5	-	15	TGTGCCAGCAGCTCAGGGAGGGATGGCAATCAGCCCCAGCATTTT	CASSSGRDGNQPQHF
-	TRBV10-3	TRBJ2-7	-	17	TGTGCCATCAGTGAGTTAAGCCGAGGGCCGACCTCCTACGAGCAGTACTTC	CAISELSRGPTSYEQYF
TRBD1	TRBV18	TRBJ2-7	-	16	TGTGCCAGCTCACCGGGACAGGGGCAGGCGGGGTACGAGCAGTACTTC	CASSPGQGQAGYEQYF
-	TRBV3-1/TRBV3-2	TRBJ1-5	few	13	TGTGCCAGCAGCCAAGCCAGCAATCAGCCCCAGCATTTT	CASSQASNQPQHF
-	TRBV6-6	TRBJ1-2	-	13	TGTGCCAGCAGTATGAGCTTTGGTTATGGCTACACCTTC	CASSMSFGYGYTF
TRBD1	TRBV29-1	TRBJ2-1	once	18	TGCAGCGTTGACGGTATCGAACAGGGGGACCTTTTTGACAATGAGCAGTTCTTC	CSVDGIEQGDLFDNEQFF
-	TRBV12-3/TRBV12-4	TRBJ1-4	-	12	TGTGCCAGCAGCAAACACGGGCGAGAACTGTTTTTT	CASSKHGRELFF
-	TRBV6-1	TRBJ2-7	few	13	TGTGCCAGCAGGGACCAAAGCTCCTACGAGCAGTACTTC	CASRDQSSYEQYF
TRBD1	TRBV6-5	TRBJ2-5	-	13	TGTGCCAGCAGCTCACAGGGGGGAGAGACCCAGTACTTC	CASSSQGGETQYF
TRBD1	TRBV7-9	TRBJ1-1	-	16	TGTGCCAGCAGCCCTGGGGCAGGGGGCCCGAACACTGAAGCTTTCTTT	CASSPGAGGPNTEAFF
TRBD1	TRBV7-4	TRBJ1-6	-	22	TGTGCCAGCAGCTTAGGTTCGATGGGACAGGAGTACCAAAGCTCCTATAATTCACCCCTCCACTTT	CASSLGSMGQEYQSSYNSPLHF
-	TRBV15	TRBJ2-6	-	17	TGTGCCACCAGCAGAAGACGGATATCCTCTGGGGCCAACGTCCTGACTTTC	CATSRRRISSGANVLTF
TRBD1	TRBV28	TRBJ2-1	-	16	TGTGCCAGCAGGCCGCCCGTGGGGACAGGGTCTAATGAGCAGTTCTTC	CASRPPVGTGSNEQFF
-	TRBV7-9	TRBJ1-2	-	16	TGTGCCAGCAGCCCTGGGACTGCGGCGAGTCTATCTGGCTACACCTTC	CASSPGTAASLSGYTF
-	TRBV5-1	TRBJ2-1	-	18	TGCGCCAGCTTTATTGGGGGACCTACCTCAAGCTCCTACAATGAGCAGTTCTTC	CASFIGGPTSSSYNEQFF
-	TRBV12-3/TRBV12-4	TRBJ2-5	once	11	TGTGCCAGCAGATACATGGAGACCCAGTACTTC	CASRYMETQYF
TRBD1	TRBV19	TRBJ1-5	-	13	TGTGCCAGTAGTATGGCCGGACAGGGCCCCCAGCATTTT	CASSMAGQGPQHF
TRBD2	TRBV18	TRBJ2-7	-	16	TGTGCCAGCTCACCCACTAGCGGAGGGCTTTCCTACGAGCAGTACTTC	CASSPTSGGLSYEQYF